This T cell receptor beta chain was identified in a study of cytomegalovirus exposure and HLA in healthy donors. Findings and limits, study-wide: That first-cohort TCR clusters tended to co-occur in the roughly 130 validation repertoires was found in a later analysis. Cytomegalovirus association was assigned to about 180 TCR beta chains.

The donors belonged to the approximately 110-subject validation cohort, separate from the approximately 700-subject first cohort. To note about this clone: Its antigen is not identified.

Germline V gene data show CDR1 as ENHRY and CDR2 as SYGVKD. Unmatched junction bases numbered 0, after V lost 0 bases and J lost 2 bases. This CDR3 is 15 amino acids long. Here immunoSEQ multiplex PCR was the method, and the copy in TCRdb shows in-frame clones only, minus some. The sample yields 150,000 to 200,000 clones, roughly 85% seen once. The sequence derives from a young man in good health and CMV-seropositive. Source material: PBMCs. This chain joins TRBV10-3 and TRBJ1-4; 7 bases line up with TRBD1. Here the CDR3 DNA reads TGTGCCATCAGTGAGTCGACAGGGACTAATGAAAAACTGTTTTTT. Protein product: CAISESTGTNEKLFF.